Below are 22 T cell receptor beta chains sequenced from a single sample in a study of blood T cells in healthy people across ages. Primed by a sample-barcoded 5' primer and a J-beta primer mix, a second PCR proceeded for about 7 to 11 cycles. TCRdb independently ran MiXCR on the 5' RACE reads; one entry per CDR3 protein. This sample has hundreds of thousands of distinct CDR3 sequences, with more than 40% found just once. Sequencing input: blood. These receptors were taken from a woman aged 60 to 75 in good health.

The chain carries TRBV7-2 and TRBJ2-3; D is unresolved. From germline, CDR1 is SGHTA and CDR2 FQGNSA. V gave up 3 bases and J gave up 6 bases, with 7 bases separating them. The CDR3 consists of 12 residues. CDR3 protein: CASSFYLDTQYF. As DNA, the CDR3 is TGTGCCAGCAGCTTCTACTTGGATACGCAGTATTTT.

There are a few counts of this clonotype. V is TRBV12-3 or TRBV12-4 and J is TRBJ1-5; D not certain. The V and J ends lost 4 bases and 4 bases respectively, with 5 bases between them. This CDR3 is 12 amino acids long. This CDR3 is CASSWWNQPQHF. CDR3 coding DNA: TGTGCCAGCAGTTGGTGGAATCAGCCCCAGCATTTT.

This clonotype showed up just a few times. The CDR3 protein is CSGAGQLNTEAFF. In DNA, the CDR3 is TGCAGCGGAGCGGGACAGTTGAACACTGAAGCTTTCTTT. The chain joins TRBV29-1 to TRBJ1-1, with 7 bases aligning to TRBD1. V dropped 7 bases and J dropped 0; count of bases not matched to a gene: 5. Per germline, CDR1 SQVTM and CDR2 ANQGSEA. The CDR3 spans 13 residues.

With respect to this clonotype: No conserved phenylalanine or tryptophan ends this CDR3, so it is likely a read error. The chain is built from TRBV7-2 and TRBJ2-3; D is undetermined. Germline V gives CDR1 SGHTA, CDR2 FQGNSA. This CDR3 region has 14 residues. Trimming removed 5 bases at V and 0 bases at J, with 9 bases between. The DNA for the CDR3 is TGTGCCAGCAGCATCCTGACTAGCACAGATACGCAGTATTCT. Its protein product is CASSILTSTDTQYS.

V gene TRBV12-3 or TRBV12-4 combines with J gene TRBJ2-1; tentatively, D is TRBD2 (6 bases). The CDR3 runs 13 residues. The V end lost 5 bases, the J end lost 6 bases, and 11 bases lay between the germline ends. The CDR3 reads CASSVEGVNEQFF. The DNA of the CDR3 is TGTGCCAGCAGTGTGGAGGGAGTCAATGAGCAGTTCTTC.

The gene calls are TRBV6-2 or TRBV6-3 and TRBJ2-3; unclear D gene. This CDR3 region has 14 residues. V dropped 6 bases and J dropped 0 bases, with 10 bases sitting between them. The germline CDR1 and CDR2 sequences are MNHEY and SVGEGT. Here the CDR3 DNA reads TGTGCCAGCAGGGCGAGCATAAGCACAGATACGCAGTATTTT. It translates to CASRASISTDTQYF.

This rearrangement joins TRBV20-1 to TRBJ2-1; D possibly corresponds to TRBD2 (7 bases). CDR1 DFQATT and CDR2 SNEGSKA come from the germline V gene (reference sequence). Trimming pared 6 bases from V and 9 bases from J, leaving 18 bases between. The length of the CDR3 is 13 residues. The chain's CDR3 is CSAHPGGSGEQFF. The CDR3 DNA reads TGCAGTGCCCACCCGGGGGGCTCCGGTGAGCAGTTCTTC.

The chain combines TRBV6-5 with TRBJ2-5, with TRBD1 matching 7 bases. CDR1 and CDR2 from the germline V gene are MNHEY and SVGAGI. The CDR3 sequence is 14 residues long. V lost 0 bases and J lost 6; bases outside the gene matches: 4. DNA of the CDR3: TGTGCCAGCAGTTACTCTGGGACAGAGCAGACCCAGTACTTC. The encoded protein is CASSYSGTEQTQYF.

V is TRBV5-1 and J is TRBJ2-5; D remains unclear. V lost 4 bases and J lost 5, with 15 bases in between. From germline, CDR1 is SGHRS and CDR2 YFSETQ. The CDR3 is 14 amino acids. CDR3 amino acids: CASSQGGKGETQYF. CDR3 nucleotides: TGCGCCAGCAGCCAAGGTGGCAAAGGGGAGACCCAGTACTTC.

This clonotype was counted only a few times. This sequence joins TRBV4-3 and TRBJ2-7, with 9 bases identical to TRBD2. V lost 4 bases to trimming and J lost 1 base; unmatched junction nucleotides: 8. The CDR3 is made up of 16 amino acids. Germline CDR1 is LGHNA and CDR2 is YSLEER. CDR3 coding DNA: TGCGCCAGCAGCCCTCCTACTAGCGGGCCTTCCTACGAGCAGTACTTC. It codes for CASSPPTSGPSYEQYF.

The chain is built from TRBV4-2 and TRBJ2-1; 8 bases map to TRBD2. Germline V gene sequence: CDR1 LGHNA, CDR2 YNFKEQ. The CDR3 consists of 16 residues. Trimming removed 0 bases from V and 9 bases from J; junction bases left unmatched: 10. This CDR3 is CASSQDISGSRTEQFF. CDR3 coding DNA: TGTGCCAGCAGCCAAGATATCAGCGGGAGTCGCACTGAGCAGTTCTTC.

The CDR3 nucleotides read TGTGCCAGCAGCTTGCAGGACAGTTCGACCCAGCATTTT. Its protein product is CASSLQDSSTQHF. The rearrangement joins TRBV7-2 to TRBJ1-5, with D maybe TRBD1 (6 bases). Germline CDR1 SGHTA, CDR2 FQGNSA. This CDR3 contains 13 residues. V was cut by 3 bases and J by 11 bases, with 14 bases left in between.

This chain connects TRBV20-1 to TRBJ1-1; D remains unclear. CDR1 is DFQATT, CDR2 SNEGSKA, per germline (reference sequence). CDR3 length: 12 amino acids. Trimming cost V 3 bases and J 3 bases, with 8 bases left between them. The CDR3 protein is CSASSDHTEAFF. CDR3 DNA sequence: TGCAGTGCTAGTTCCGATCACACTGAAGCTTTCTTT.

The rearrangement uses TRBV14 and TRBJ2-5; the D is unclear. TRBJ2-7 explains the end of the DNA better; the J call may be wrong. The CDR3 runs 11 residues. CDR1 is SGHDN, CDR2 FVKESK, per germline. The CDR3 bases are TGTGCCAGCAGCCAAGGGTGCGAGCAGTACTTC. Translating it yields CASSQGCEQYF.

The CDR3 region has the DNA TGTGCCAGCAGCCATCCCCCGGGACAGGGAGGGAACACTGAAGCTTTCTTT. Encoded protein: CASSHPPGQGGNTEAFF. The J gene is TRBJ1-1, the V gene TRBV4-2; 9 bases line up with TRBD1. The CDR3 is made up of 17 amino acids. Germline loops: CDR1 LGHNA, CDR2 YNFKEQ. V shed 3 bases and J 1 base; nucleotides not matched to a gene: 9.

V and J are TRBV20-1 and TRBJ2-7, with D tentatively TRBD2 (6 bases). The ends were cut back, 3 bases at V and 0 bases at J, with 12 bases in the middle. This CDR3 has 14 residues. The germline gives CDR1 DFQATT, CDR2 SNEGSKA (reference sequence). The CDR3: CSASSGSGSYEQYF. The CDR3 bases are TGCAGTGCTAGCTCAGGTAGCGGCTCCTACGAGCAGTACTTC.

The chain recombines TRBV5-1 with TRBJ1-1; no definite D call. The V gene lost 7 bases and the J gene lost 0 bases, with 10 bases spanning the gap. Germline assignment: CDR1 SGHRS and CDR2 YFSETQ. This CDR3 comprises 13 residues. This chain's CDR3 is CASQPTLNTEAFF. The CDR3 coding sequence is TGCGCCAGCCAGCCCACACTGAACACTGAAGCTTTCTTT.

This clonotype was found a few times. The chain is built from TRBV2 and TRBJ2-5; 9 bases are a match to TRBD1. The length of the CDR3 is 15 residues. Looked up from germline, CDR1 is SNHLY and CDR2 is FYNNEI. V gave up 6 bases and J gave up 2 bases; unmatched junction bases: 7. DNA for the CDR3: TGTGCCAGCAGCTCTGGGACAGGGAAACAAGAGACCCAGTACTTC. It codes for CASSSGTGKQETQYF.

The chain uses TRBV4-1 and TRBJ1-1, with D possibly TRBD1 on 6 matching bases. Germline-derived CDR1 and CDR2 are MGHRA and YSYEKL. V was trimmed by 3 bases and J by 0 bases, leaving 11 bases between them. The CDR3 has 15 amino acids. DNA for the CDR3: TGCGCCAGCAGCCATAGACAGGTCATGAACACTGAAGCTTTCTTT. Translating gives CASSHRQVMNTEAFF.

In the case of this clonotype: The germline gene is not matched at one end of the junction; a read error may be the cause. The chain uses TRBV12-3 or TRBV12-4 and TRBJ1-2; D unclear. This CDR3 is built from 13 residues. This CDR3 reads CASSLQLNYDYTF. The CDR3 coding sequence is TGTGCCAGCAGTCTCCAGCTTAACTATGACTACACCTTC.

The rearrangement links TRBV13 to TRBJ2-7, with 9 bases matching TRBD1. The CDR3 contains 15 residues. Germline V lookup: CDR1 PRHDT, CDR2 FYEKMQ (reference sequence). Trimming at V came to 1 base and at J to 7 bases, leaving 8 bases not matched to a gene. CDR3 coding DNA: TGTGCCAGCAGCTTAGTGAGACAGGGGGTTTGGGAGCAGTACTTC. Translated: CASSLVRQGVWEQYF.

This clonotype was counted at least ten times. The rearrangement links TRBV29-1 to TRBJ2-7; TRBD2 aligns across 8 bases. The CDR3 consists of 15 residues. V lost 2 bases to trimming and J lost 3 bases; unmatched junction nucleotides: 9. CDR1 is SQVTM and CDR2 is ANQGSEA in the germline V gene. The CDR3 coding sequence is TGCAGCGTTGAAAGCTCGCGGGAGGCAGTCTACGAGCAGTACTTC. As protein: CSVESSREAVYEQYF.